These 31 T cell receptor beta chains share one sample of origin, sequenced in a study of T cells in Graves' hyperthyroidism and ophthalmopathy. The CDR3 regions of TCR beta were amplified from RNA transcripts. HTBI primers were used for first-round RT-PCR of the TCR CDR3. One entry per CDR3 protein, called by TCRdb with MiXCR from the multiplex PCR reads. The sample shows hundreds of thousands of distinct CDR3 sequences, 15% to 20% of them seen only once. Sequences were obtained from blood. These receptors originate from a woman in her 30s with Graves' hyperthyroidism.

This chain joins TRBV5-4 and TRBJ2-2; D possibly matches TRBD1 or TRBD2 (5 bases each). Germline CDR1 reads SGHNT; CDR2 reads YYREEE (reference sequence). V lost 5 bases to trimming and J lost 2 bases, with 13 bases between them. The CDR3 length is 15 residues. The CDR3 spells CASSSGTDNTGELFF. The CDR3 DNA reads as TGTGCCAGCAGTTCCGGGACCGACAACACCGGGGAGCTGTTTTTT.

In its sample, this clonotype was seen many times. This chain uses TRBV20-1 with TRBJ1-1; D is uncertain. The length of the CDR3 is 13 residues. V lost 0 bases and J lost 5, with 10 bases in between. The germline gives CDR1 DFQATT, CDR2 SNEGSKA (reference sequence). The CDR3 nucleotides read TGCAGTGCTAGAGATGGGAGGAGGACTGAAGCTTTCTTT. It is translated as CSARDGRRTEAFF.

In the case of this clonotype: This may be a read error, as it is one base from a much larger clone. The chain has TRBV12-3 or TRBV12-4 and TRBJ2-7; D may be TRBD1 or TRBD2 (5 bases each). V dropped 3 bases and J dropped 3 bases, with 18 bases sitting between them. The CDR3 has 16 amino acids. The CDR3 reads CASSFSRDGPCYEQYF. The CDR3 DNA reads TGTGCCAGCAGTTTTAGCCGGGACGGGCCCTGCTACGAGCAGTACTTC.

The V gene is TRBV20-1, the J gene TRBJ2-7, with D perhaps being TRBD1 or TRBD2 (5 bases each). This CDR3 contains 14 residues. Germline assignment: CDR1 DFQATT and CDR2 SNEGSKA (reference sequence). Trimming cost V 0 bases and J 6 bases, with 15 bases left between them. The CDR3 region has the DNA TGCAGTGCTAGAGATCAGCAGGAGAGGGGCGAGCAGTACTTC. Translated: CSARDQQERGEQYF.

At least ten counts were recorded for this clonotype. This sequence joins TRBV28 and TRBJ2-7; TRBD2 agrees at 15 bases. Germline CDR1 reads MDHEN; CDR2 reads SYDVKM. The CDR3 spans 15 residues. With V trimmed by 8 bases and J by 6 bases, 8 bases remained unmatched. The CDR3 protein is CASGLAGGGSFEQYF. As DNA, the CDR3 is TGTGCCAGCGGACTAGCGGGAGGGGGAAGTTTCGAGCAGTACTTC.

This clonotype was recorded many times. The J gene is TRBJ2-7, the V gene TRBV15; the match to TRBD2 covers 7 bases. V was pared by 1 base and J by 3 bases, with 12 bases of the junction left unmatched. CDR1 is LNHNV and CDR2 is YYDKDF in the germline V gene (reference sequence). This CDR3 comprises 17 residues. The CDR3 bases are TGTGCCACCAGCAGAGGATTCGGCGAGCGGGATTACTACGAGCAGTACTTC. This codes for CATSRGFGERDYYEQYF. The full variable domain, rest sourced from reference TRBV15 and TRBJ2-7, is DAMVIQNPRYQVTQFGKPVTLSCSQTLNHNVMYWYQQKSSQAPKLLFHYYDKDFNNEADTPDNFQSRRPNTSFCFLDIRSPGLGDTAMYLCATSRGFGERDYYEQYFGPGTRLTVT.

Ten or more counts support this clonotype. V gene TRBV28 combines with J gene TRBJ1-6, with D uncertain. CDR1 and CDR2 (germline): MDHEN, SYDVKM. V lost 4 bases, J lost 0 bases, and 16 bases lay in between. The CDR3 consists of 18 residues. The CDR3 region is CASSSPWAASSYNSPLHF. CDR3 sequence (DNA): TGTGCCAGCAGTTCCCCCTGGGCGGCGAGCTCCTATAATTCACCCCTCCACTTT.

In this sample, this clonotype turned up many times. The V and J genes are TRBV6-2 or TRBV6-3 and TRBJ2-7; D might be TRBD1 or TRBD2, each matching 6 bases. This CDR3 is 14 amino acids long. Germline assignment: CDR1 MNHEY and CDR2 SVGEGT. V lost 7 bases and J 7 bases, leaving 20 bases between the germline ends. This CDR3 is CASTLRQAAGEQYF. The CDR3 DNA sequence: TGTGCCAGCACCCTAAGACAGGCCGCGGGAGAGCAGTACTTC.

This clonotype has only a few counts. The chain is built from TRBV6-1 and TRBJ1-1, with D perhaps TRBD1 (6 bases). There are 14 residues in the CDR3. From germline, CDR1 is MNHNS and CDR2 SASEGT. Trimming took off 5 bases at V and 1 base at J, with 11 bases between the two ends. CDR3 DNA: TGTGCCAGCAGTTATACAGGGAAGAACACTGAAGCTTTCTTT. Amino acid sequence: CASSYTGKNTEAFF.

This clonotype was detected many times. The V gene is TRBV30, the J gene TRBJ1-1; D is perhaps TRBD1 (6 bases). V lost 1 base to trimming and J lost 6 bases, with 12 bases between them. CDR3 length: 13 amino acids. CDR1 is GTSNPN and CDR2 is SVGIG in the germline V gene (reference sequence). CDR3 sequence reads: CAWSEDSFAEAFF. Here the CDR3 DNA reads TGTGCCTGGAGTGAGGACAGTTTCGCTGAAGCTTTCTTT.

The V gene is TRBV13, the J gene TRBJ2-3; 7 bases line up with TRBD1. CDR3 size: 16 residues. CDR1 PRHDT and CDR2 FYEKMQ come from the germline V gene (reference sequence). J lost 2 bases, V lost 5 bases, and 10 bases had no gene match. CDR3 bases: TGTGCCAGCAGCCCCCTACCGACAGGGATCACAGATACGCAGTATTTT. This gives the protein CASSPLPTGITDTQYF.

This clonotype was detected ten times or more. The chain recombines TRBV11-2 with TRBJ2-5, with 7 bases fitting TRBD1. CDR1 and CDR2 from the germline V gene are SGHAT and FQNNGV. After removal of 1 base from V and 5 bases from J, the junction contained 4 bases not matched to a gene. This CDR3 is 14 amino acids long. CDR3 in amino acids: CASSLGQGLETQYF. The CDR3 nucleotides are TGTGCCAGCAGCTTAGGACAGGGATTGGAGACCCAGTACTTC.

This clonotype was detected many times. This chain connects TRBV29-1 to TRBJ1-1; TRBD1 might be the D (5 bases). The CDR3 runs 14 residues. Trimming shortened V by 4 bases and J by 4 bases, and 16 bases separated the two germline ends. Germline CDR1 reads SQVTM; CDR2 reads ANQGSEA. CDR3 sequence (DNA): TGCAGCGTTGCTTGGGCAGGGTGGGGCACTGAAGCTTTCTTT. Its protein product is CSVAWAGWGTEAFF. The whole variable domain, remainder taken from reference TRBV29-1 and TRBJ1-1, is SAVISQKPSRDICQRGTSLTIQCQVDSQVTMMFWYRQQPGQSLTLIATANQGSEATYESGFVIDKFPISRPNLTFSTLTVSNMSPEDSSIYLCSVAWAGWGTEAFFGQGTRLTVV.

This clonotype has ten or more counts. The gene calls are TRBV28 and TRBJ2-7; 7 nucleotides line up with TRBD1. Germline CDR1 and CDR2: MDHEN and SYDVKM. Trimming took 7 bases from V and 3 from J; bases not matched to a gene: 6. The CDR3 totals 13 residues. The CDR3 region is CASTPSGGYEQYF. CDR3 coding DNA: TGTGCCAGCACCCCATCAGGGGGCTACGAGCAGTACTTC. The entire variable domain, with the rest obtained from reference TRBV28 and TRBJ2-7, is as follows: DVKVTQSSRYLVKRTGEKVFLECVQDMDHENMFWYRQDPGLGLRLIYFSYDVKMKEKGDIPEGYSVSREKKERFSLILESASTNQTSMYLCASTPSGGYEQYFGPGTRLTVT.

This clonotype was seen repeatedly, ten times or more. The CDR3 loop is CASSGWDRGSYEQYF. Written as DNA, the CDR3 is TGTGCCAGCAGCGGTTGGGACAGGGGAAGCTACGAGCAGTACTTC. The chain has TRBV7-9 and TRBJ2-7, with 10 bases lining up with TRBD1. This CDR3 region has 15 residues. Unmatched junction bases numbered 7, after V lost 5 bases and J lost 3 bases. Germline V gives CDR1 SEHNR, CDR2 FQNEAQ (reference sequence).

The chain couples TRBV27 to TRBJ2-3; D may be TRBD1 (6 bases). There are 15 residues in the CDR3. Trimming took off 6 bases at V and 3 bases at J, with 16 bases between the two ends. Germline CDR1 reads MNHEY; CDR2 reads SMNVEV (reference sequence). The CDR3 sequence: CASSVSGVGTDTQYF. In DNA, the CDR3 is TGTGCCAGCAGCGTCTCAGGGGTCGGGACAGATACGCAGTATTTT.

This clonotype occurred many times. The V and J genes are TRBV2 and TRBJ1-1; D is undetermined. This CDR3 is 14 amino acids long. V was trimmed by 7 bases and J by 1 base, leaving 13 bases between them. Germline V lookup: CDR1 SNHLY, CDR2 FYNNEI. The CDR3 loop reads CASNVVESNTEAFF. The DNA of the CDR3 is TGTGCCAGCAATGTCGTCGAGTCGAACACTGAAGCTTTCTTT. Variable domain in full (rest from reference TRBV2 and TRBJ1-1): EPEVTQTPSHQVTQMGQEVILRCVPISNHLYFYWYRQILGQKVEFLVSFYNNEISEKSEIFDDQFSVERPDGSNFTLKIRSTKLEDSAMYFCASNVVESNTEAFFGQGTRLTVV.

This clonotype was seen at least ten times. The CDR3 coding sequence is TGTGCCAGCTGGAGCGGACGGGTGAACACTGAAGCTTTCTTT. Residues: CASWSGRVNTEAFF. This chain connects TRBV2 to TRBJ1-1, with D unresolved. Per germline, CDR1 SNHLY and CDR2 FYNNEI. The V and J ends lost 8 bases and 0 bases respectively, with 13 bases between them. This CDR3 comprises 14 residues.

This clonotype was counted many times. This sequence joins TRBV7-3 and TRBJ2-1, with 7 nucleotides matching TRBD2. Germline V gene lookup returns CDR1 SGHTA and CDR2 FQGTGA. After removal of 2 bases from V and 7 bases from J, the junction contained 11 bases not matched to a gene. The length of the CDR3 is 16 residues. The CDR3 DNA follows: TGTGCCAGCAGCTTACGCGCGGGAGCGTTCGGGAATGAGCAGTTCTTC. This sequence encodes CASSLRAGAFGNEQFF.

The chain links TRBV18 to TRBJ2-3, with D possibly TRBD1 on 6 matching bases. The length of the CDR3 is 15 residues. V was trimmed by 2 bases and J by 1 base, leaving 10 bases between them. Germline V gives CDR1 KGHSH, CDR2 LQKENI. DNA for the CDR3: TGTGCCAGCTCACCATCAGGGGAGCGCACAGATACGCAGTATTTT. Its protein is CASSPSGERTDTQYF.

The chain links TRBV28 to TRBJ2-5; D is uncertain. The CDR3 has 12 residues. Germline V gene lookup returns CDR1 MDHEN and CDR2 SYDVKM. V was trimmed by 4 bases and J by 2 bases, leaving 5 bases between them. CDR3 in DNA: TGTGCCAGCAGTTCAGAGCAAGAGACCCAGTACTTC. It specifies CASSSEQETQYF.

This clonotype was counted a few times. The junction shows a germline mismatch at one end, possibly a read error. The V call is TRBV7-2, the J call TRBJ2-5, with D maybe TRBD1 (7 bases). The CDR3 length is 13 residues. CDR1 is SGHTA and CDR2 is FQGNSA in the germline V gene. The CDR3 sequence: CASSLEAGGLLNF. CDR3 DNA: TGTGCCAGCAGCTTAGAGGCAGGGGGGCTATTGAACTTC.

This chain uses TRBV18 with TRBJ2-5; D is ambiguous. The CDR3 covers 13 residues. Trimming pared 5 bases from V and 5 bases from J, leaving 12 bases between. CDR1 is KGHSH, CDR2 LQKENI, per germline. The CDR3 DNA sequence: TGTGCCAGCTCATGGGGAATGCGGGAGACCCAGTACTTC. Protein product: CASSWGMRETQYF.

This clonotype was counted ten times or more. The genes are TRBV5-1 and TRBJ1-1; 9 bases are shared with TRBD1. V lost 4 bases and J lost 1; bases outside the gene matches: 2. This CDR3 region has 14 residues. Germline CDR1 reads SGHRS; CDR2 reads YFSETQ. Here the CDR3 reads CASSGTGSNTEAFF. DNA for the CDR3: TGCGCCAGCAGCGGGACAGGGTCGAACACTGAAGCTTTCTTT.

This clonotype was found many times. The chain joins TRBV2 to TRBJ2-1; no definite D call. The germline V and J ends were trimmed by 1 base and 10 bases, with 5 bases remaining between them. The CDR3 contains 11 residues. Germline V gene data show CDR1 as SNHLY and CDR2 as FYNNEI. The CDR3 loop is CASSEVWEQFF. Here the CDR3 DNA reads TGTGCCAGCAGTGAAGTCTGGGAGCAGTTCTTC.

This clonotype was observed a handful of times. The V and J genes are TRBV7-3 and TRBJ2-7; 8 nucleotides line up with TRBD1. CDR3 length: 13 residues. Looked up from germline, CDR1 is SGHTA and CDR2 is FQGTGA. Trimming at V came to 3 bases and at J to 9 bases, leaving 7 bases not matched to a gene. The CDR3 sequence is CASSLTSGGVQYF. The CDR3 nucleotides read TGTGCCAGCAGCTTGACCTCAGGGGGCGTGCAGTACTTC.

The chain employs TRBV18 and TRBJ2-1, with TRBD1 matching over 7 bases. V gave up 2 bases and J gave up 6 bases; unmatched junction bases: 10. The CDR3 has 16 residues. Germline lookup yields CDR1 KGHSH and CDR2 LQKENI. The CDR3 loop is CASSPSGGARGNEQFF. In DNA, the CDR3 is TGTGCCAGCTCACCATCAGGGGGAGCAAGGGGCAATGAGCAGTTCTTC.

This clonotype was detected a few times. CDR3 region: CASSLSLSYNEQFF. The CDR3 nucleotides are TGTGCCAGCAGTTTAAGTTTGAGCTACAATGAGCAGTTCTTC. The chain couples TRBV27 to TRBJ2-1, with unresolved D. The CDR3 length is 14 residues. Germline values: CDR1 MNHEY, CDR2 SMNVEV (reference sequence). V was cut by 2 bases and J by 3 bases, with 8 bases left in between.

The J gene is TRBJ1-1, the V gene TRBV7-9, with TRBD1 matching over 11 bases. V dropped 4 bases and J dropped 3; count of bases not matched to a gene: 13. This CDR3 is built from 18 residues. Germline V CDR1 and CDR2: SEHNR, FQNEAQ (reference sequence). The CDR3 loop reads CASSSSGQGVGRDTEAFF. CDR3 coding DNA: TGTGCCAGCAGCTCCTCGGGACAGGGGGTCGGTAGGGACACTGAAGCTTTCTTT.

This clonotype was picked up many times. This rearrangement joins TRBV28 to TRBJ2-7; 9 bases map to TRBD1. Germline CDR1 reads MDHEN; CDR2 reads SYDVKM. The CDR3 has 13 residues. V gave up 7 bases and J gave up 2 bases; unmatched junction bases: 3. The CDR3 protein is CASKGQGTYEQYF. CDR3 DNA: TGTGCCAGCAAGGGACAGGGTACCTACGAGCAGTACTTC.

This clonotype was detected ten times or more. The CDR3 sequence is CASRTEATGTEAFF. DNA for the CDR3: TGTGCCAGCAGAACGGAGGCCACAGGGACTGAAGCTTTCTTT. The gene calls are TRBV3-1 and TRBJ1-1, with D possibly matching TRBD1 (6 bases). The CDR3 contains 14 residues. V was shortened by 6 bases and J by 5 bases, with 16 bases between the two germline ends. Germline CDR1 and CDR2: LGHDT and YNNKEL (reference sequence).